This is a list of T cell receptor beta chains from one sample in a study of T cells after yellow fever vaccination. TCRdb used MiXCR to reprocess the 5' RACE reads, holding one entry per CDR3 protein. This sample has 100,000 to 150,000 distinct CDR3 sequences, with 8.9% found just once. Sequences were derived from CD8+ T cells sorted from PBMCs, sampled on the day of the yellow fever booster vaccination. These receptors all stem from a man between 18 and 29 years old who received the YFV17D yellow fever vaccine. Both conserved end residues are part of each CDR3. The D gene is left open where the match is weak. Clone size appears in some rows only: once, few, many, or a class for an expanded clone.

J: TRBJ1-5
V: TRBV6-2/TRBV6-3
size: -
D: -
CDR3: CASSYPSPQPQHF
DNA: TGTGCCAGCAGTTACCCTAGCCCCCAGCCCCAGCATTTT

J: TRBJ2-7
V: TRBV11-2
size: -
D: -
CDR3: CASSLDREEQYF
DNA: TGTGCCAGCAGCTTAGACCGAGAGGAGCAGTACTTC

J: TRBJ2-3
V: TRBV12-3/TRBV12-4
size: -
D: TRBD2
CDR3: CASSFLGLATDTQYF
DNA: TGTGCCAGCAGTTTCTTGGGACTAGCTACAGATACGCAGTATTTT

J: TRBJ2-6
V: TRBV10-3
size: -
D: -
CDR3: CAISEATTISGANVLTF
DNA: TGTGCCATCAGTGAAGCCACCACAATCTCTGGGGCCAACGTCCTGACTTTC

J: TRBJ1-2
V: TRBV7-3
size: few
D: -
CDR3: CASSQDGYSGYTF
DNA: TGTGCCAGCAGCCAGGACGGATATAGTGGCTACACCTTC

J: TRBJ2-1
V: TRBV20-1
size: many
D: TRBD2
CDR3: CSATLAGRSGGAFHEQFF
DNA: TGCAGTGCTACCCTCGCCGGAAGAAGCGGGGGGGCGTTCCATGAGCAGTTCTTC

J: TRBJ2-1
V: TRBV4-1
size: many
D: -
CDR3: CASSQGGNEQFF
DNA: TGCGCCAGCAGCCAAGGCGGTAATGAGCAGTTCTTC

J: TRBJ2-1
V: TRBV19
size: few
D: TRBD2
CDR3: CASEMGGGWFF
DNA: TGTGCCAGTGAGATGGGCGGGGGTTGGTTCTTC

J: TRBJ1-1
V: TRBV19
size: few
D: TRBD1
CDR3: CASSIDRGDTEAFF
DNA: TGTGCCAGTAGTATTGACAGGGGAGACACTGAAGCTTTCTTT

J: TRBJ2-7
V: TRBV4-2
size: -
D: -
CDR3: CASSQDFGGPYEQYF
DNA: TGTGCCAGCAGCCAAGATTTCGGGGGCCCCTACGAGCAGTACTTC

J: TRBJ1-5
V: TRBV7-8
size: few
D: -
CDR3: CASSPWVEGASNQPQHF
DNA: TGTGCCAGCAGCCCCTGGGTTGAGGGAGCGAGCAATCAGCCCCAGCATTTT

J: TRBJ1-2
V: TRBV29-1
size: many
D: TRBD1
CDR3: CSVGGGASYGYTF
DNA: TGCAGCGTTGGAGGGGGCGCGAGTTATGGCTACACCTTC

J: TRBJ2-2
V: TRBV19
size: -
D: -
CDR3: CASSINGGAYGGELFF
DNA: TGTGCCAGTAGTATTAACGGGGGCGCGTACGGCGGGGAGCTGTTTTTT

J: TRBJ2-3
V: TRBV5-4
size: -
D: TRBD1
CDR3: CASMIFGTGPDTQYF
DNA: TGTGCCAGCATGATCTTCGGGACAGGCCCGGATACGCAGTATTTT

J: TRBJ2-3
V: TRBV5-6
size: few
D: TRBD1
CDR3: CASSLGAGGWNTDTQYF
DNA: TGTGCCAGCAGCTTGGGGGCAGGGGGATGGAACACAGATACGCAGTATTTT

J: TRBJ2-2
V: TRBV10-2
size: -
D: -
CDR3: CASRKATGELFF
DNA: TGCGCCAGCAGAAAGGCAACCGGGGAGCTGTTTTTT

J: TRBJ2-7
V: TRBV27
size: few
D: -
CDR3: CASSLPGVLPYEQYF
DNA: TGTGCCAGCAGTTTACCGGGAGTTCTCCCCTACGAGCAGTACTTC

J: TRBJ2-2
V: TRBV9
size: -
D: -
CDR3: CASSVGGYSPGELFF
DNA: TGTGCCAGCAGCGTAGGGGGATATTCACCCGGGGAGCTGTTTTTT

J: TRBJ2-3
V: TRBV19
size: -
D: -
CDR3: CASSMEGDTSTDTQYF
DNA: TGTGCCAGTAGTATGGAGGGCGACACTAGCACAGATACGCAGTATTTT

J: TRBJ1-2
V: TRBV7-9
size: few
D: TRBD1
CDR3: CASSLAVRDSFYGYTF
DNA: TGTGCCAGCAGCTTAGCAGTCCGGGACAGCTTCTATGGCTACACCTTC

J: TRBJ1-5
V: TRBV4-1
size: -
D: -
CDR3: CASSQDQGFGQPQHF
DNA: TGCGCCAGCAGCCAAGATCAGGGGTTCGGTCAGCCCCAGCATTTT

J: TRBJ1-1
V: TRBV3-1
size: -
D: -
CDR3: CASSQVGTNTEAFF
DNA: TGTGCCAGCAGCCAAGTCGGCACGAACACTGAAGCTTTCTTT

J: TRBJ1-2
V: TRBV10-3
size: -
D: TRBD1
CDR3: CAISETGGQGDGYTF
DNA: TGTGCCATCAGTGAGACGGGGGGACAGGGCGACGGCTACACCTTC

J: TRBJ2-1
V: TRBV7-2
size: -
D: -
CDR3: CASSSGRLEGYEQFF
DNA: TGTGCCAGCAGCTCCGGCAGGCTAGAGGGTTATGAGCAGTTCTTC

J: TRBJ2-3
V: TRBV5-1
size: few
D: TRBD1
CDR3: CASSGGTGTGDTQYF
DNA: TGCGCCAGCAGCGGGGGGACAGGGACAGGAGATACGCAGTATTTT

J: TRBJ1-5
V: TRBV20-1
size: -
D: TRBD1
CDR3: CSARTGGGNQPQHF
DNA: TGCAGTGCGCGGACAGGGGGCGGCAATCAGCCCCAGCATTTT

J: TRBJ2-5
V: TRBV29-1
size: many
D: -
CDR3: CSVQKPLPGQLGETQYF
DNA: TGCAGCGTCCAGAAACCGTTACCGGGACAACTGGGAGAGACCCAGTACTTC

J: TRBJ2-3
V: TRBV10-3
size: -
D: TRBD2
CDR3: CAISEVIAGGPDTQYF
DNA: TGTGCCATCAGTGAAGTGATAGCGGGGGGTCCAGATACGCAGTATTTT

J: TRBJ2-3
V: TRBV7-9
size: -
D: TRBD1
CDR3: CASSPSRTGPNTDTQYF
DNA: TGTGCCAGCAGCCCCTCCCGGACAGGGCCTAACACAGATACGCAGTATTTT

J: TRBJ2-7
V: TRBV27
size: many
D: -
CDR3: CASSLAPWGVYEQYF
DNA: TGTGCCAGCAGTTTGGCCCCTTGGGGGGTCTACGAGCAGTACTTC

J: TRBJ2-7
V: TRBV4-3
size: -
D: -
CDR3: CASSQEPGTYEQYF
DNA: TGCGCCAGCAGCCAAGAACCAGGGACCTACGAGCAGTACTTC

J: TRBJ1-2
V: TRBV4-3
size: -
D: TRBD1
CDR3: CASSPDTLGQGLGYTF
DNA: TGCGCCAGCAGCCCAGATACCTTAGGACAGGGCCTTGGCTACACCTTC

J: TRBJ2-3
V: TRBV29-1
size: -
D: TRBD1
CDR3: CSAGDRVDTQYF
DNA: TGCAGCGCGGGGGACAGGGTGGATACGCAGTATTTT

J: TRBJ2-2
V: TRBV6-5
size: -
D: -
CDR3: CASSYSGTASTGELFF
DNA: TGTGCCAGCAGTTACTCAGGGACCGCCTCCACCGGGGAGCTGTTTTTT

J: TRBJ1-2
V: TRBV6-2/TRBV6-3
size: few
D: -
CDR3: CASAPSGTSNNYGYTF
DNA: TGTGCCAGCGCCCCCTCCGGGACATCGAATAACTATGGCTACACCTTC

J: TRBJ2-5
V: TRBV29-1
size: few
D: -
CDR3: CSVEDPGDTVYQETQYF
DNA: TGCAGCGTTGAAGATCCGGGGGATACAGTGTACCAAGAGACCCAGTACTTC

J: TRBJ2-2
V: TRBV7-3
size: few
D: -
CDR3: CASSYAGTTGELFF
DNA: TGTGCCAGCAGCTACGCAGGGACGACCGGGGAGCTGTTTTTT

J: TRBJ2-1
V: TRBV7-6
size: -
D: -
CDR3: CASSLAPRLNNEQFF
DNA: TGTGCCAGCAGCTTAGCGCCGAGACTCAACAATGAGCAGTTCTTC

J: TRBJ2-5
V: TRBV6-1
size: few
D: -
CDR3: CASSEGVSQAQYF
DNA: TGTGCCAGCAGTGAAGGAGTTAGCCAGGCCCAGTACTTC

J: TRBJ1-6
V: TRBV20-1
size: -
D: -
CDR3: CSARQRYGALHF
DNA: TGCAGTGCTAGACAGCGGTATGGGGCCCTCCACTTT

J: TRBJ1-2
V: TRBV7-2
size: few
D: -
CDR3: CASSPSRDFLPHGYTF
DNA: TGTGCCAGCAGCCCATCCCGGGACTTCCTGCCCCATGGCTACACCTTC